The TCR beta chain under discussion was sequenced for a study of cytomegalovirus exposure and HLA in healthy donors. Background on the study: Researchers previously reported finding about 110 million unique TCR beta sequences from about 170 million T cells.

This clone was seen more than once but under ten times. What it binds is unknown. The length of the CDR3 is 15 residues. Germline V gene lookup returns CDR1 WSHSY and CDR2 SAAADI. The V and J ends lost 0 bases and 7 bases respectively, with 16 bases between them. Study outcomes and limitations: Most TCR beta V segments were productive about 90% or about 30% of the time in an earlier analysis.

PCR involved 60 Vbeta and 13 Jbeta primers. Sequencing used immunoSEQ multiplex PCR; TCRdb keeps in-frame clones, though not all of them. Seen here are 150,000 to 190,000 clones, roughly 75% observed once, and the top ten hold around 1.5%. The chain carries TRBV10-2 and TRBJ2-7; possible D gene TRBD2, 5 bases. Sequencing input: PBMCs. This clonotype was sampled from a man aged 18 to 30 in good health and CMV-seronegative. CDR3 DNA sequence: TGCGCCAGCAGTGAGTCCTACTATGGAGGTCGAGAGCAGTACTTC. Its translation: CASSESYYGGREQYF.